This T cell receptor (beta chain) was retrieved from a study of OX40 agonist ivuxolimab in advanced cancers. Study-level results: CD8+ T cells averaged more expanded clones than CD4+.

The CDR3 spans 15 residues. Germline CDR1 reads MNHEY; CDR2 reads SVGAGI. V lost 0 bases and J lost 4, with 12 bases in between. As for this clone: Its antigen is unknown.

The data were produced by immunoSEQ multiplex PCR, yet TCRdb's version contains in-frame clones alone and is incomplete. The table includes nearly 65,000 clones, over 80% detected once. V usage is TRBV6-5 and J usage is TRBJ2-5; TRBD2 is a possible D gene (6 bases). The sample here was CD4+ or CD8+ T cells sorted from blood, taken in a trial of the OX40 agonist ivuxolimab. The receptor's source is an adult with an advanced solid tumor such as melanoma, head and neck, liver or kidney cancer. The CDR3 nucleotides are TGTGCCAGCAGTTACTCGTCCGGGGGAAGAGAGACCCAGTACTTC. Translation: CASSYSSGGRETQYF.